This record looks at one TCR beta chain sequence and its context. Its antigen is not known. This record belongs to a study of shared clonotypes between healthy human individuals. Broader study findings: Naive subsets usually exceeded memory subsets in estimated richness.

Trimming cost V 3 bases and J 3 bases, with 14 bases left between them. The CDR3 runs to 15 residues. Germline values: CDR1 KGHSH, CDR2 LQKENI. Sequencing was performed with immunoSEQ multiplex PCR; in TCRdb, only in-frame clones are kept and a portion is missing. This table has about 960,000 clones, approximately 80% appearing once. What was sequenced was memory CD4+ T cells sorted from blood. As for subset: CD45RA-negative fraction. The TCR originated in a man in his late teens or twenties in good health. The chain joins TRBV18 to TRBJ1-1, with D unclear. In DNA, the CDR3 is TGTGCCAGCTCACCGTTCTCGGGAATCGACACTGAAGCTTTCTTT. It translates to CASSPFSGIDTEAFF.